The clone carrying this T cell receptor (beta chain) appeared a few times. The table came from immunoSEQ multiplex PCR; TCRdb's copy has only in-frame clones and leaves some out. Among 250,000 to 350,000 clones listed, under 95% were seen once. Donors in Cohort 3 who had recovered were those with two negative PCRs, healthcare professional clearance, or resolution of their symptoms. The source of the sample is a study of blood T cell repertoires in COVID-19. Study details: In each case, the material was cDNA or gDNA derived from T cells, B-cell-depleted T cells, or PBMCs.

With 3 bases removed from V and 0 bases from J, the gap between germline ends came to 19 bases. The V gene's germline CDR1 is SGHRS and CDR2 YFSETQ. CDR3 length: 18 residues. The chain joins TRBV5-1 to TRBJ2-1; possibly TRBD2 for D (5 bases). This clonotype originated in a man between 60 and 70 years old who had recovered from COVID-19. Sequencing was done on a sample of PBMCs or T cells enriched from blood (not recorded which). The DNA for the CDR3 is TGCGCCAGCAGCTCCCAACCCCTGGCCAGCGGCTCCTACAATGAGCAGTTCTTC. Translated, it gives CASSSQPLASGSYNEQFF.